The T cell receptor (beta chain) described here comes from a study of T cells in Graves' hyperthyroidism and ophthalmopathy. Trimming stripped 4 bases from V and 3 bases from J, with 12 bases between. This CDR3 contains 14 residues. Germline lookup yields CDR1 SGHRS and CDR2 YFSETQ. Using RNA transcripts as the source, TCR beta CDR3 regions were amplified. HTBI primers were the set used in a first-round RT-PCR of the TCR CDR3. MiXCR, applied by TCRdb to the multiplex PCR reads, yields one record per CDR3 protein. The data show 300,000 to 350,000 distinct CDR3 sequences, around 16% seen once. This clonotype was observed many times. Patients were excluded because of uncontrolled infection, other autoimmune disease, pregnancy or lactation.

The sample consisted of blood. The sequence derives from a man aged 25 to 45 with Graves' hyperthyroidism. The chain has TRBV5-1 and TRBJ2-3, with a possible D match to TRBD1 (8 bases). The CDR3 region has the DNA TGCGCCAGCAGCGAACAGGGGGGGACAGATACGCAGTATTTT. It is translated as CASSEQGGTDTQYF.